Sequencing of this T cell receptor (beta chain) was carried out in a study of T cell responses to AZD1222 COVID-19 vaccine. Study information: Second doses were pooled across both intervals (about 4 or about 12 weeks). Study-wide results and caveats: The sample set comprised mostly white British donors with more females, and clonal diversity was possibly underestimated. CD4 TCRs associated with vaccination spanned spike, dominating at 160-218 and 743-854.

Method: immunoSEQ multiplex PCR; TCRdb's copy keeps in-frame clones and lacks some. The sample has around 180,000 clones; 90% are singletons. This clone has just a few counts. Its antigen is currently unknown. A junction boundary mismatches the germline segment, possibly from a read error. This receptor was identified in an adult in good health. The material was peripheral blood, obtained on day 0 of AZD1222 vaccination.

CDR3 DNA sequence: TGCAGTGCTAGAGGGGGAGGCGCGGGTGACTTC. Residues: CSARGGGAGDF. This chain links TRBV20-1 with TRBJ2-5, with a tentative D call TRBD2 (6 bases). The CDR3 is 11 amino acids. CDR1 is DFQATT and CDR2 is SNEGSKA in the germline V gene (reference sequence).